Reported below is one T cell receptor beta chain. Its cognate antigen is unknown. The table came from immunoSEQ multiplex PCR; TCRdb's copy has only in-frame clones and leaves some out. Of fewer than 85,000 clones in the sample, roughly nine tenths were seen once. This record comes from a study of OX40 agonist ivuxolimab in advanced cancers. Overall study: From roughly 20 to 85 years was the age range, with a mean of around 56 years, and about 83% were male.

Study-wide results and caveats: Expanded clones belonging to CD8+ T cells outnumbered, on average, those of CD4+. Both CD4+ and CD8+ T cell populations in blood had undergone clonal expansion by week 6 at 0.1 to 3.0 mg/kg.

Germline V gives CDR1 MNHNS, CDR2 SASEGT. V was clipped by 6 bases and J by 0 bases; unmatched bases: 4. The CDR3 extends over 14 amino acids. The J gene is TRBJ2-7, the V gene TRBV6-1; 8 positions match TRBD1. This TCR derives from an adult with an advanced solid tumor such as melanoma, head and neck, liver or kidney cancer. The source material was CD4+ or CD8+ T cells sorted from blood, sampled in a trial of the OX40 agonist ivuxolimab. CDR3 sequence: CASSRQGSSYEQYF. Here the CDR3 DNA reads TGTGCCAGCAGCCGACAGGGGAGCTCCTACGAGCAGTACTTC.